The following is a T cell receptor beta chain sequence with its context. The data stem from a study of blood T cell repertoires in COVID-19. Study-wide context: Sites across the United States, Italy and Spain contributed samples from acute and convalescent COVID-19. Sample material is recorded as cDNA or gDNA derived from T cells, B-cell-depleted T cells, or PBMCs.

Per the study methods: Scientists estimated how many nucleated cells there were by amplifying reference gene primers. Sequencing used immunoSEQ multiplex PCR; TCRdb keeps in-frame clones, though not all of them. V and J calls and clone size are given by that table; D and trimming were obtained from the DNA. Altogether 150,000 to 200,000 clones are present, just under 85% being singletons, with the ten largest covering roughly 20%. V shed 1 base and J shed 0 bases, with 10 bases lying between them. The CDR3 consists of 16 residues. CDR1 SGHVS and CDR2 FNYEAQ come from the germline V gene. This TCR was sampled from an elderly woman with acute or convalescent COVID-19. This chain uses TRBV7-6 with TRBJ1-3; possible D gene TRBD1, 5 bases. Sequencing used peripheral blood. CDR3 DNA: TGTGCCAGCAGCTTAGGACAGACCTACTCTGGAAACACCATATATTTT. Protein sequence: CASSLGQTYSGNTIYF.